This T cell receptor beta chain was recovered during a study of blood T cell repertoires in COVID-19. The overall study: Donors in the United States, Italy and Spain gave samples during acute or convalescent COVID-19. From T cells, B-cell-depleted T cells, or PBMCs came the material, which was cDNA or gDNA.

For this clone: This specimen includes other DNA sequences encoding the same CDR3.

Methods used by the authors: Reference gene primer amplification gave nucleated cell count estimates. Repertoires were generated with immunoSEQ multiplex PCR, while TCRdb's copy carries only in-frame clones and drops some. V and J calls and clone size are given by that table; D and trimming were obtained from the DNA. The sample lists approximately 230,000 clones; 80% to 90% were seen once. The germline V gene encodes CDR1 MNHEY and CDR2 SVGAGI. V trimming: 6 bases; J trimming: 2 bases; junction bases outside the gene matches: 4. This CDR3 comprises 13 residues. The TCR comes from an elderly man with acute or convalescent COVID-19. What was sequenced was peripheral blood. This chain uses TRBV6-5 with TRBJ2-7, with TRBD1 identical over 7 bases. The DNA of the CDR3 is TGTGCCAGCAGCCCAGACAGGGCCTACGAGCAGTACTTC. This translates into CASSPDRAYEQYF.